This TCR beta chain was identified in a study of T cell responses to AZD1222 COVID-19 vaccine. Sequencing used immunoSEQ multiplex PCR; TCRdb keeps in-frame clones, though not all of them. The data show 100,000 or so clones, around 87% seen once. CDR1 and CDR2 from the germline V gene are KGHSH and LQKENI. V lost 3 bases, J lost 1 base, and 9 bases lay in between. This CDR3 region has 15 residues. This TCR was recovered from an adult who received the AZD1222 COVID-19 vaccine. The specimen comprised peripheral blood, sampled 28 days after the second AZD1222 dose. The chain uses TRBV18 and TRBJ2-2; D may be TRBD1 (5 bases). CDR3 protein: CASSPGRENTGELFF. CDR3 DNA sequence: TGTGCCAGCTCACCGGGCAGGGAGAACACCGGGGAGCTGTTTTTT.